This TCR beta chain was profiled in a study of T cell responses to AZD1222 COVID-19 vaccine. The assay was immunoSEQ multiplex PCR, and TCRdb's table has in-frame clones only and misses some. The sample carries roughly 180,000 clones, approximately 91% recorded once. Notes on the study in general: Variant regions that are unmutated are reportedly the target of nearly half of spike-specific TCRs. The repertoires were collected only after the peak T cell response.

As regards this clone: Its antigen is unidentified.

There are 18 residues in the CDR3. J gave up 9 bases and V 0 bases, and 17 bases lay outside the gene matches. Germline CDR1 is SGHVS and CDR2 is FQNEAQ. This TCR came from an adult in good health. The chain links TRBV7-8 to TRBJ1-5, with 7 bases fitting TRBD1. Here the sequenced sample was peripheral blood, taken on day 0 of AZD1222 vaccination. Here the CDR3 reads CASSLAAVTGQARGPQHF. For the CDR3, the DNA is TGTGCCAGCAGCTTAGCGGCTGTGACCGGACAGGCCCGGGGGCCCCAGCATTTT.